This T cell receptor (beta chain) was captured in a study of patients and donors after allogeneic stem cell transplantation. TCRdb fed the RT-PCR reads into MiXCR, producing one record per CDR3 protein. The top ten clones hold 6% of a sample with roughly 940,000 distinct CDR3 sequences, over 15% of them seen once. This clonotype appeared a few times. Trimming at V came to 2 bases and at J to 6 bases, leaving 8 bases not matched to a gene. Germline CDR1 SGHRS, CDR2 YFSETQ. This CDR3 has 17 amino acids. The chain carries TRBV5-1 and TRBJ2-2; 12 bases align to TRBD1. This receptor was taken from a human donor who was either an allogeneic HSCT recipient or a stem cell or donor lymphocyte infusion donor (not recorded which). It is not recorded whose cells these are; they may come from a transplant donor. Sequencing was carried out using blood, either unsorted or a sorted T cell fraction (not recorded which). Here the CDR3 DNA reads TGCGCCAGCAGCTTACAACCCGGGACAGGGGGCTCCGGGGAGCTGTTTTTT. It encodes CASSLQPGTGGSGELFF.